This TCR beta chain was profiled in a study of neurological immune-mediated disorders. Over 170 million TCR-beta sequences, together covering 15-18 subjects, were produced by every individual sequencing run that was carried out. TCRdb passed the 5' RACE reads through MiXCR, listing each CDR3 protein once. The sample shows about 46,000 distinct CDR3 sequences, around 3.3% of them seen only once. Ten or more counts support this clonotype. Source material was 2 million unsorted PBMCs, stored at -80 °C in RNAlater. Germline V lookup: CDR1 WSHSY, CDR2 SAAADI. V was shortened by 4 bases and J by 1 base, with 8 bases between the two germline ends. This CDR3 region has 14 residues.

The chain couples TRBV10-2 to TRBJ2-1; D not certain. The TCR was taken from a woman aged 45 to 65 with multiple sclerosis. Sequenced sample: PBMCs. Here the CDR3 reads CASSVAESYNEQFF. The CDR3 nucleotides are TGCGCCAGCAGTGTTGCGGAATCCTACAATGAGCAGTTCTTC.